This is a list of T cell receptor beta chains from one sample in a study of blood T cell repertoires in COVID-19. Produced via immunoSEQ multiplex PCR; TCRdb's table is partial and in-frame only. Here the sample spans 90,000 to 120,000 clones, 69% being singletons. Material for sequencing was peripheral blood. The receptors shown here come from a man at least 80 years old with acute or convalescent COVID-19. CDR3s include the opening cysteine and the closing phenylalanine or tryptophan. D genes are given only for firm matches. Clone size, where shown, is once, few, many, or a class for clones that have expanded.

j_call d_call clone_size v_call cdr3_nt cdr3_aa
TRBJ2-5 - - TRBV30 TGTGCCTGGGATACCGGGGTGGGAGAGACCCAGTACTTC CAWDTGVGETQYF
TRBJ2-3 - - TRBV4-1 TGCGCCAGCAGCCCCCCGGGAGATACGCAGTATTTT CASSPPGDTQYF
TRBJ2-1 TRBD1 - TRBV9 TGTGCCAGCAGCGTCGGAGGTGGGACAGGGAGGGGTGAGCAGTTCTTC CASSVGGGTGRGEQFF
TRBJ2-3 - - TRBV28 TGTGCCAGCATCCCCGCAGATGCAGATACGCAGTATTTT CASIPADADTQYF
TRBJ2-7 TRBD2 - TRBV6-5 TGTGCCAGCAGTTACGCTTCTAGCGGGACCTCCTACGAGCAGTACTTC CASSYASSGTSYEQYF
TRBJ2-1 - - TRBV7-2 TGTGCCAGCAGCCTAACCTCGACAGTCAATGAGCAGTTCTTC CASSLTSTVNEQFF
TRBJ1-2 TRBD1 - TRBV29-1 TGCAGCGTCCAGACAGGGAGCCATTCAAGTGGTGGCTACACCTTC CSVQTGSHSSGGYTF
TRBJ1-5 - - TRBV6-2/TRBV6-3 TGTGCCAGCAGTTCCGTGATCTCAGGGTTCTATAGCAATCAGCCCCAGCATTTT CASSSVISGFYSNQPQHF
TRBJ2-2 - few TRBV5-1 TGCGCCAGCAGCTTGTCCGGGACGAACACCGGGGAGCTGTTTTTT CASSLSGTNTGELFF
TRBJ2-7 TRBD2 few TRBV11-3 TGTGCCAGCAGCTCCGGGGAGCGGGGGGACTACGAGCAGTACTTC CASSSGERGDYEQYF
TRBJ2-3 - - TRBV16 TGTGCCAGCAGCCCGCGTGTGAAAACAGATACGCAGTATTTT CASSPRVKTDTQYF
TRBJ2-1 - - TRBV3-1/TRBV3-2 TGTGCCAGCAGCCAAAATACTCCATCCCCTTATCGGGGGAGCTCCTACAATGAGCAGTTCTTC CASSQNTPSPYRGSSYNEQFF
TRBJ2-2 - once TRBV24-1 TGTGCCACCAGTGATCCCGGTAGGGGGACCGGGGAGCTGTTTTTT CATSDPGRGTGELFF
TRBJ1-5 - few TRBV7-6 TGTGCCAGCAGCTTCTCAGACAATCAGCCCCAGCATTTT CASSFSDNQPQHF
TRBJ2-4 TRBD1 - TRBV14 TGTGCCAGCAGCCACCTCGGACAGGGTGTAAACATTCAGTACTTC CASSHLGQGVNIQYF
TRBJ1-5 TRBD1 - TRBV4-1 TGCGCCAGCAGCCAGGACAGGACAGGGGGCCGGCAGCCCCAGCATTTT CASSQDRTGGRQPQHF
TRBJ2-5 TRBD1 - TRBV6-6 TGTGCCAGCAGTCCCGGGACAGGGGTTGAAGAGACCCAGTACTTC CASSPGTGVEETQYF
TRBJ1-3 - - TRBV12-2 TGTGCAAGTCGCTTAGGCGGTGACTCTGGAAACACCATATATTTT CASRLGGDSGNTIYF
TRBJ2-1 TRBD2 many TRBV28 TGTGCCAGCCGCAAGCCGGGCGGGGGTTACAATGAGCAGTTCTTC CASRKPGGGYNEQFF
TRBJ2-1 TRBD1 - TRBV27 TGTGCCAGCAGCCAGGGGGTAGAACCCTACAATGAGCAGTTCTTC CASSQGVEPYNEQFF
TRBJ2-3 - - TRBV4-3 TGCGCCAGCAGCCAAGATAGTGGTTCGAGGGGGGATACGCAGTATTTT CASSQDSGSRGDTQYF
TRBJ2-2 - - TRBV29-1 TGCAGCGTGGGGGGTTCTTCGGGAACCGGGGAGCTGTTTTTT CSVGGSSGTGELFF
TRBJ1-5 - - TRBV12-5 TGTGCTAGTGGCCCAAAGAGCCCTGACAGGCGGAGCAATCAGCCCCAGCATTTT CASGPKSPDRRSNQPQHF
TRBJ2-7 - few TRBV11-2 TGTGCCAGCAGGGGGGCGTACGAGCAGTACTTC CASRGAYEQYF
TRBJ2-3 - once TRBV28 TGTGCCAGCAGTTTAAGGACCAGGGGAGATACGCAGTATTTT CASSLRTRGDTQYF
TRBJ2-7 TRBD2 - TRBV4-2 TGTGCCAGCAGCCAAGCCCCTAGCGGTTCCTACGAGCAGTACTTC CASSQAPSGSYEQYF
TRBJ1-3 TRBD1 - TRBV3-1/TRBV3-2 TGTGCCAGCAGCCAAAAACCCGACAGGGAGGCTGGAAACACCATATATTTT CASSQKPDREAGNTIYF
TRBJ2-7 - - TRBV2 TGTGCCACCGGACTGAATCCCTACGAGCAGTACTTC CATGLNPYEQYF
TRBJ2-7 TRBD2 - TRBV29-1 TGCAGCGTTGTTGTAGCGGGCCCAAGAAGCGAGCAGTACTTC CSVVVAGPRSEQYF
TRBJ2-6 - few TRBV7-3 TGTGCCAGCAGCTACCCCACATCTGGGGCCAACGTCCTGACTTTC CASSYPTSGANVLTF
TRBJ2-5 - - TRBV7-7 TGTGCCAGCAGTTCGGGGCGCGGGACCCAAGAGACCCAGTACTTC CASSSGRGTQETQYF
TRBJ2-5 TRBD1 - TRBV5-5 TGTGCCAGCAGCTTGGGACAGGGGCAAGAGACCCAGTACTTC CASSLGQGQETQYF
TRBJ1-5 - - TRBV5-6 TGTGCCAGCAGCTTAGGACAATCGAGTCAGCCCCAGCATTTT CASSLGQSSQPQHF
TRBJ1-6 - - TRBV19 TGTGCCAGTAGTCCAGGGTCGAATTCACCCCTCCACTTT CASSPGSNSPLHF
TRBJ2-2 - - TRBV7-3 TGTGCCAGCAGCTTACTCGGCACCGGGGAGCTGTTTTTT CASSLLGTGELFF
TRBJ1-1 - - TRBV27 TGTGCCAGCAGTTTGGGGGGTAACACTGAAGCTTTCTTT CASSLGGNTEAFF
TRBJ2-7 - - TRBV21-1 TGTGCCAGCAGCCCCGTCGCGGACAGATCCTACGAGCAGTACTTC CASSPVADRSYEQYF
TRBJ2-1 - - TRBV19 TGTGCCAGTAGTATCACTAGAGAGTCCTACAATGAGCAGTTCTTC CASSITRESYNEQFF
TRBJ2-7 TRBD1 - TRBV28 TGTGCCAGCAGTCCTTGGACAGGGGGCATTGGCGAGCAGTACTTC CASSPWTGGIGEQYF
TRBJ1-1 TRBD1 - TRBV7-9 TGTGCCAGCAGCCCAGGGGGCAGGTCCGGTGAAGCTTTCTTT CASSPGGRSGEAFF
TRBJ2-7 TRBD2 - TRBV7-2 TGTGCCATCGGGACTAGCGGGACCCACGAGCAGTACTTC CAIGTSGTHEQYF
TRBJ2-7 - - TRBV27 TGTGCCAGCAGTTTAGGTCTAGCGACATCCTACGAGCAGTACTTC CASSLGLATSYEQYF
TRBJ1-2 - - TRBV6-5 TGTGCCAGCAGTTATTGGCAGACACCTAACTATGGCTACACCTTC CASSYWQTPNYGYTF
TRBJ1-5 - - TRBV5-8 TGTGCCAGCAGCTTGGGTTATAGCAATCAGCCCCAGCATTTT CASSLGYSNQPQHF
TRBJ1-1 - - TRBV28 TGTGCCAGCAGTCTCGACAGAAAAAGGAGTTTCGCTGAAGCTTTCTTT CASSLDRKRSFAEAFF
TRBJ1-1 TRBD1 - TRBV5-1 TGCGCCAGCAGCTTACAGGGGTCGGGCACTGAAGCTTTCTTT CASSLQGSGTEAFF
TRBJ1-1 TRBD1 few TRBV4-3 TGCGCCAGCAGCCAAGAGCACAGGGGGAGAGAAGCTTTCTTT CASSQEHRGREAFF
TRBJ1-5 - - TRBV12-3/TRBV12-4 TGTGCCAGCAGTTTCAGTTCCAATCAGCCCCAGCATTTT CASSFSSNQPQHF
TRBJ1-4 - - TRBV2 TGTGCCAGCAAGGGTGACAGCCTTAATGAAAAACTGTTTTTT CASKGDSLNEKLFF
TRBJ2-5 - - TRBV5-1 TGCGCCAGCATGCGCCCCTCAGAGACCCAGTACTTC CASMRPSETQYF
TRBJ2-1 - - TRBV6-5 TGTGCCAGCAAACAACAGTGGTCCCACAATGAGCAGTTCTTC CASKQQWSHNEQFF
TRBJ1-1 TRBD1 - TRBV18 TGTGCCAGCTCACTCTCGACAGGGGACACTGAAGCTTTCTTT CASSLSTGDTEAFF
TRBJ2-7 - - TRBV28 TGTGCCAGCAGTTTGGGCTCCTCCTACGAGCAGTACTTC CASSLGSSYEQYF
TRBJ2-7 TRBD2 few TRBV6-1 TGTGCCAGCAGTGAGGGGGGGTCCTACGAGCAGTACTTC CASSEGGSYEQYF
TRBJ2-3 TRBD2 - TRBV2 TGTGCCAGCAGGCGGGAGGGAGGCGCAGATACGCAGTATTTT CASRREGGADTQYF